This TCR beta chain was captured in a study of neoadjuvant anti-PD-1 for oral cavity cancer. Most PBMC samples had 480 ng input DNA in six replicates. Clones were sequenced by immunoSEQ multiplex PCR, and TCRdb holds only the in-frame ones, with some missing. The data hold 84,000 or so clones, with about 84% observed a single time. Germline V gene sequence: CDR1 MNHEY, CDR2 SVGAGI. The CDR3 covers 14 residues. V was shortened by 11 bases and J by 4 bases, with 20 bases between the two germline ends. The source of this sequence is a person between 40 and 85 years old with oral cavity squamous cell carcinoma. This sequence joins TRBV6-5 and TRBJ2-5, with D perhaps given as TRBD1 or TRBD2 (5 bases each). This sample comprised PBMCs, obtained before nivolumab (anti-PD-1) treatment. CDR3 sequence (DNA): TGTGCCGCGCAGGGCTCCCGGGGCGGAGAGACCCAGTACTTC. Protein product: CAAQGSRGGETQYF.